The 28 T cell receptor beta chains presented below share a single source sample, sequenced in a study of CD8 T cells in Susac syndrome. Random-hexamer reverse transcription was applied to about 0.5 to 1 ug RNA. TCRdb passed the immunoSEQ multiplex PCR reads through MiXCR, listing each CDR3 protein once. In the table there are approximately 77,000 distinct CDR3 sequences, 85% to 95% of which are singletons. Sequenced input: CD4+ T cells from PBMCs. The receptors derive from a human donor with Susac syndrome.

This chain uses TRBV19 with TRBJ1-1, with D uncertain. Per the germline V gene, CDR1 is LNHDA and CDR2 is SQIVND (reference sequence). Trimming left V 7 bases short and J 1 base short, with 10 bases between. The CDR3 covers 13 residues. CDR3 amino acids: CASTYGRNTEAFF. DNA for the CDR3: TGTGCCAGTACCTACGGACGGAACACTGAAGCTTTCTTT.

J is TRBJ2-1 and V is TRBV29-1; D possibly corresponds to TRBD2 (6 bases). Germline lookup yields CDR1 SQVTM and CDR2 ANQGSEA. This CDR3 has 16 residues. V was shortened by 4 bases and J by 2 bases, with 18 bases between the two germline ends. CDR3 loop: CSVGLVVGGTYNEQFF. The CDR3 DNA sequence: TGCAGCGTTGGGCTGGTTGTGGGCGGGACCTACAATGAGCAGTTCTTC.

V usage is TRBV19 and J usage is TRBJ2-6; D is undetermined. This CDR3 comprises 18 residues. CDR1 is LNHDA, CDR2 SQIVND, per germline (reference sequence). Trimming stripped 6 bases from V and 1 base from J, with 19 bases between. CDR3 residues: CASRWASLKPSGANVLTF. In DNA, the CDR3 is TGTGCCAGTAGATGGGCAAGTTTGAAACCGTCTGGGGCCAACGTCCTGACTTTC.

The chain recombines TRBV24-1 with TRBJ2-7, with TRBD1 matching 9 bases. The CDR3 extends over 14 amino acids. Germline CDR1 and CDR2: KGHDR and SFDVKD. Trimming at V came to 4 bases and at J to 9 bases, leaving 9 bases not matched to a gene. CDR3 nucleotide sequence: TGTGCCACCAGTGACGCACGGGACAGGGAGGTGCAGTACTTC. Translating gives CATSDARDREVQYF.

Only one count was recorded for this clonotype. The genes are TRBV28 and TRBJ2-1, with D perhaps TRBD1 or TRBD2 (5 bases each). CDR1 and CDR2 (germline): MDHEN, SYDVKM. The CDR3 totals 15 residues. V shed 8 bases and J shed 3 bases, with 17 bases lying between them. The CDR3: CASLYGGRSYNEQFF. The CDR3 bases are TGTGCCAGCCTCTATGGGGGACGGAGCTACAATGAGCAGTTCTTC.

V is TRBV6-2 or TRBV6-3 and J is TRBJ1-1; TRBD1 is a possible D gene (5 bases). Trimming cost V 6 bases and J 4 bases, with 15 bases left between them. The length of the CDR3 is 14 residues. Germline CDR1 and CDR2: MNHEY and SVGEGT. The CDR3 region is CASSQTVQLTEAFF. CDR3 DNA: TGTGCCAGCAGCCAGACAGTTCAACTCACTGAAGCTTTCTTT.

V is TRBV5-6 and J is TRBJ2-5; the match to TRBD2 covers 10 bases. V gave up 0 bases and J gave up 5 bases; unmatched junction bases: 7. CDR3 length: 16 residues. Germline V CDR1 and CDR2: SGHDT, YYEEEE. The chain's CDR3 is CASSLVPSGRGETQYF. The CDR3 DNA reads TGTGCCAGCAGCTTGGTACCGAGCGGGAGGGGGGAGACCCAGTACTTC. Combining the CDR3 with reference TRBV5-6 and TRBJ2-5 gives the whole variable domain DAGVTQSPTHLIKTRGQQVTLRCSPKSGHDTVSWYQQALGQGPQFIFQYYEEEERQRGNFPDRFSGHQFPNYSSELNVNALLLGDSALYLCASSLVPSGRGETQYFGPGTRLLVL.

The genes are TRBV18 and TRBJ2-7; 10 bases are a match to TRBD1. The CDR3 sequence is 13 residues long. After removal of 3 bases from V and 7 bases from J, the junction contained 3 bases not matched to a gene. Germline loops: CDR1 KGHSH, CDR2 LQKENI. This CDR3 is CASSPGQGWEQYF. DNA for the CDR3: TGTGCCAGCTCACCGGGACAGGGGTGGGAGCAGTACTTC.

The CDR3 DNA reads TGCGCCAGCAGCTTTCTTCCGGGACACCCCGGCGACACCGGGGAGCTGTTTTTT. Amino acid sequence: CASSFLPGHPGDTGELFF. V and J are TRBV5-1 and TRBJ2-2, with D perhaps matching TRBD1 (6 bases). The V end lost 2 bases, the J end lost 3 bases, and 20 bases lay between the germline ends. Germline V lookup: CDR1 SGHRS, CDR2 YFSETQ. This CDR3 region has 18 residues.

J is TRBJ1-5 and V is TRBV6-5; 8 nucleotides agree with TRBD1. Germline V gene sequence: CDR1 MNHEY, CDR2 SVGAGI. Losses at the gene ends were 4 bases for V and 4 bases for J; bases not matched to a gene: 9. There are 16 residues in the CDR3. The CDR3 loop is CASSSPTGTGNQPQHF. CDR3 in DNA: TGTGCCAGCAGTTCTCCCACCGGGACAGGTAATCAGCCCCAGCATTTT.

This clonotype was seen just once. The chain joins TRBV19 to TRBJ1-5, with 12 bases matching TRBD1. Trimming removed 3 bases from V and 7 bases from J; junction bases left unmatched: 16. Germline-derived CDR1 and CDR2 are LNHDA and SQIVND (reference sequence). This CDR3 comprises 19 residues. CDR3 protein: CASSIGDRGRVSSGQPQHF. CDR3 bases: TGTGCCAGTAGTATCGGGGACAGGGGGCGAGTAAGTTCTGGGCAGCCCCAGCATTTT.

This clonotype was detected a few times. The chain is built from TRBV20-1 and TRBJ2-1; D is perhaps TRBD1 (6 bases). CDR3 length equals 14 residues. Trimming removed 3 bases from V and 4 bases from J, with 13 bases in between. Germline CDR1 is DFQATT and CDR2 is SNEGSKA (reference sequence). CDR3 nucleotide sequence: TGCAGTGCTAGCTCTGGGACAAAATACAATGAGCAGTTCTTC. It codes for CSASSGTKYNEQFF.

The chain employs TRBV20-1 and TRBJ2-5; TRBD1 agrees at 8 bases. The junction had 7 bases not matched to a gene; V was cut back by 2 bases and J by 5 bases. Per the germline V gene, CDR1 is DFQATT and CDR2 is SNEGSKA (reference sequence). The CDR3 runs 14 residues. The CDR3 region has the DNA TGCAGTGCTAGATCCTCCGACAGGGGTGAGACCCAGTACTTC. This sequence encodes CSARSSDRGETQYF.

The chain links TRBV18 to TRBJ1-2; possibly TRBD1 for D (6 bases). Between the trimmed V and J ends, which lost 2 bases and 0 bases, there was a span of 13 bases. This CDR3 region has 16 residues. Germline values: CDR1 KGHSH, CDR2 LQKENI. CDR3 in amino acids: CASSPETGVANYGYTF. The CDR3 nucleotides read TGTGCCAGCTCACCAGAGACAGGTGTAGCTAACTATGGCTACACCTTC.

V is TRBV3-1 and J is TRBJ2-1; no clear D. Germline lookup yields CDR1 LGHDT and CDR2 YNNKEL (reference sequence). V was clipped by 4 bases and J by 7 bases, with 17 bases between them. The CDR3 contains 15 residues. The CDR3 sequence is CASSRQLLSGNEQFF. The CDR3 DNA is TGTGCCAGCAGCCGTCAGTTGCTCTCTGGGAATGAGCAGTTCTTC.

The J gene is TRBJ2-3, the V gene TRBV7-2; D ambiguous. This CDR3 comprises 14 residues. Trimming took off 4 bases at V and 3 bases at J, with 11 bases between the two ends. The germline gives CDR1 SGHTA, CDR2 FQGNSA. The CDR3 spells CASSSPALTDTQYF. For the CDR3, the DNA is TGTGCCAGCAGCTCCCCGGCCCTTACAGATACGCAGTATTTT.

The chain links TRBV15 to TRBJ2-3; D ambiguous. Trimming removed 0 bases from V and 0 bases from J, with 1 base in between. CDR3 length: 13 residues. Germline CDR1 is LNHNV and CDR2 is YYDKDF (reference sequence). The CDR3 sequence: CATSRDSTDTQYF. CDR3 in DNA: TGTGCCACCAGCAGAGATAGCACAGATACGCAGTATTTT.

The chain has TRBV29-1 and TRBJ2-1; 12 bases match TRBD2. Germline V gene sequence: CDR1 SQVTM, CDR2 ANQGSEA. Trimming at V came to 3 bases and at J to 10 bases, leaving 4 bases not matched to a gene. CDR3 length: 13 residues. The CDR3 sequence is CSVDTSGRLEQFF. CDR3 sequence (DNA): TGCAGCGTTGACACTAGCGGGAGGCTGGAGCAGTTCTTC.

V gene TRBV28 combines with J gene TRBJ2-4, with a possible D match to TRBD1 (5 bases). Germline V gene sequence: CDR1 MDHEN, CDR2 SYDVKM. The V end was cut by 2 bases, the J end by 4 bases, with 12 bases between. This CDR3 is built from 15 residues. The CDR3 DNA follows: TGTGCCAGCAGTTTAGCGACAGAAACAAAAAACATTCAGTACTTC. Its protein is CASSLATETKNIQYF.

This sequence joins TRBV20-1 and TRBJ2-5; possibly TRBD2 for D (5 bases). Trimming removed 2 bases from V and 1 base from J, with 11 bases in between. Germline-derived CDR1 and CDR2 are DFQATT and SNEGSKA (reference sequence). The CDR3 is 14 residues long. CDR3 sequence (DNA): TGCAGTGCTAGACCCCTACTAGGCCAAGAGACCCAGTACTTC. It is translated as CSARPLLGQETQYF.

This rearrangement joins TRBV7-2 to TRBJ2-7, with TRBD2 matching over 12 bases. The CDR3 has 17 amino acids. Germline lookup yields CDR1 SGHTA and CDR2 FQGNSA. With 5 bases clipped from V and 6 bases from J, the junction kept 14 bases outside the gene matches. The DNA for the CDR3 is TGTGCCAGCAGCGCGGGACTAGCGGGCCTTAGAAGAAGCGAGCAGTACTTC. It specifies CASSAGLAGLRRSEQYF.

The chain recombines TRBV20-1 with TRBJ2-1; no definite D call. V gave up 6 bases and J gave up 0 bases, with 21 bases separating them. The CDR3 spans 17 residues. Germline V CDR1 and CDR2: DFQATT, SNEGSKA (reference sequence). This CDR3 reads CSATPISEVNSYNEQFF. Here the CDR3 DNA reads TGCAGTGCCACCCCCATCTCTGAGGTCAACTCCTACAATGAGCAGTTCTTC.

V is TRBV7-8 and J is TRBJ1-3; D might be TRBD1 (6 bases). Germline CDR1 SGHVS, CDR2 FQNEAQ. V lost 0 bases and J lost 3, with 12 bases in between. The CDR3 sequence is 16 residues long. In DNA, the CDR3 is TGTGCCAGCAGCTTAGCCCGGGGCAGGGGTGGAAACACCATATATTTT. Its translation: CASSLARGRGGNTIYF.

The CDR3: CASSLARFGGHNEQFF. In DNA, the CDR3 is TGTGCCAGCAGCTTAGCCCGGTTTGGGGGCCACAATGAGCAGTTCTTC. V gene TRBV7-8 combines with J gene TRBJ2-1, with D perhaps TRBD1 (6 bases). Germline V lookup: CDR1 SGHVS, CDR2 FQNEAQ. This CDR3 contains 16 residues. V was cut by 0 bases and J by 5 bases, with 14 bases left in between.

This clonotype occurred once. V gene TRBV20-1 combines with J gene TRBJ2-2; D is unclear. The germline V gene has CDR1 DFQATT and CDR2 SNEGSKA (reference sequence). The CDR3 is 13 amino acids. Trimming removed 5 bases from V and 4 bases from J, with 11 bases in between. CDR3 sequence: CSARLVATGELFF. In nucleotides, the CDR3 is TGCAGTGCTCGCCTGGTGGCCACCGGGGAGCTGTTTTTT.

CDR3 coding DNA: TGCAGTGCTAGAGATCATTTAGTCTACGAGCAGTACTTC. Translation: CSARDHLVYEQYF. The genes are TRBV20-1 and TRBJ2-7; D remains unclear. The CDR3 covers 13 residues. V was trimmed by 0 bases and J by 3 bases, leaving 9 bases between them. Germline V gene sequence: CDR1 DFQATT, CDR2 SNEGSKA (reference sequence).

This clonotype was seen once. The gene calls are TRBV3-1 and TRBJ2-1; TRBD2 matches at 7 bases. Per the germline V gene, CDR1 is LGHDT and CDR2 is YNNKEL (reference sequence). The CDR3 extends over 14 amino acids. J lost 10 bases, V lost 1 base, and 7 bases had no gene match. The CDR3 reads CASSQGSRGREQFF. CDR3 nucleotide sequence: TGTGCCAGCAGCCAAGGGTCGCGGGGGAGGGAGCAGTTCTTC.

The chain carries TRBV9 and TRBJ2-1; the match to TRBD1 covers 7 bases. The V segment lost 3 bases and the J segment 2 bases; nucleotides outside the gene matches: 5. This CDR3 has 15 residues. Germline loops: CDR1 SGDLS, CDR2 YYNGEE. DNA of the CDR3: TGTGCCAGCAGCGCACAGGGGATGACCTACAATGAGCAGTTCTTC. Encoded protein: CASSAQGMTYNEQFF.